Presented here are 20 T cell receptor beta chains from one specimen sequenced in a study of early T cells in non-severe SARS-CoV-2 infection. TCRdb passed the 5' RACE reads through MiXCR, listing each CDR3 protein once. The sample contains roughly 60,000 distinct CDR3 sequences, around an eighth of which appear only once. Sequenced material: whole blood. The receptor source for this set is an adult who was a healthcare worker with PCR-confirmed SARS-CoV-2 infection or an uninfected control (not recorded which).

The V gene is TRBV4-3, the J gene TRBJ2-1; TRBD1 or TRBD2 may be the D gene (6 bases each). Germline CDR1 reads LGHNA; CDR2 reads YSLEER. V dropped 0 bases and J dropped 12 bases, with 15 bases sitting between them. The CDR3 consists of 14 residues. CDR3 coding DNA: TGCGCCAGCAGCCAAGATCAGGACAGCGGGTGGCAGTTCTTC. Translating it yields CASSQDQDSGWQFF.

The sample holds many counts of this clonotype. The chain has TRBV5-1 and TRBJ2-1, with D unresolved. This CDR3 contains 9 residues. The germline V and J ends were trimmed by 2 bases and 14 bases, with 5 bases remaining between them. Germline CDR1 is SGHRS and CDR2 is YFSETQ. The CDR3 sequence is CASSLEEFF. CDR3 sequence (DNA): TGCGCCAGCAGCTTAGAAGAGTTCTTC.

The J gene is TRBJ2-7, the V gene TRBV20-1; 12 bases are shared with TRBD1. The length of the CDR3 is 14 residues. V dropped 2 bases and J dropped 6; count of bases not matched to a gene: 5. Germline CDR1 reads DFQATT; CDR2 reads SNEGSKA (reference sequence). The CDR3 DNA reads as TGCAGTGCTAGAAATCCGGGACAGGGGGCCGAGCAGTACTTC. Translation: CSARNPGQGAEQYF.

This chain uses TRBV7-2 with TRBJ1-2; TRBD1 matches at 8 bases. Germline V gene lookup returns CDR1 SGHTA and CDR2 FQGNSA. This CDR3 comprises 13 residues. Germline trimming cut 6 bases from V and 7 bases from J; bases unmatched to any gene: 7. The CDR3 nucleotides read TGTGCCAGCAGTTACGGGACAGGCACTGGCTACACCTTC. This gives the protein CASSYGTGTGYTF.

The rearrangement joins TRBV2 to TRBJ2-7, with a possible D match to TRBD2 (5 bases). Germline values: CDR1 SNHLY, CDR2 FYNNEI. The V gene lost 4 bases and the J gene lost 2 bases, with 6 bases spanning the gap. This CDR3 comprises 12 residues. CDR3 in amino acids: CASSGTPYEQYF. CDR3 DNA: TGTGCCAGCAGTGGGACTCCCTACGAGCAGTACTTC. The full variable domain, in which reference TRBV2 and TRBJ2-7 provide the parts outside the CDR3, is EPEVTQTPSHQVTQMGQEVILRCVPISNHLYFYWYRQILGQKVEFLVSFYNNEISEKSEIFDDQFSVERPDGSNFTLKIRSTKLEDSAMYFCASSGTPYEQYFGPGTRLTVT.

This clonotype was counted a few times. The chain joins TRBV20-1 to TRBJ2-7, with 11 nucleotides matching TRBD2. Germline V gives CDR1 DFQATT, CDR2 SNEGSKA (reference sequence). V was clipped by 3 bases and J by 0 bases; unmatched bases: 4. The CDR3 length is 15 residues. The CDR3 sequence: CSARGTSGSSYEQYF. The CDR3 nucleotides read TGCAGTGCTAGGGGGACTAGCGGAAGCTCCTACGAGCAGTACTTC.

Many counts were recorded for this clonotype. The genes are TRBV3-1 and TRBJ2-7; D uncertain. Germline CDR1 is LGHDT and CDR2 is YNNKEL (reference sequence). The V gene lost 0 bases and the J gene lost 0 bases, with 24 bases spanning the gap. The CDR3 is 20 residues long. The CDR3 DNA follows: TGTGCCAGCAGCCAAGATTTTCTGGCGGCAGGTCCCCCTAGCTCCTACGAGCAGTACTTC. This sequence encodes CASSQDFLAAGPPSSYEQYF.

This clonotype was counted between two and nine times. The chain has TRBV18 and TRBJ1-6; 10 bases match TRBD1. The CDR3 spans 18 residues. V gave up 2 bases and J gave up 1 base; unmatched junction bases: 5. The germline CDR1 and CDR2 sequences are KGHSH and LQKENI. CDR3 sequence (DNA): TGTGCCAGCTCACCAGAGACAGGGGGCAAGTCCTATAATTCACCCCTCCACTTT. As protein: CASSPETGGKSYNSPLHF.

The chain links TRBV4-1 to TRBJ2-1, with unresolved D. The CDR3 spans 13 residues. Between the trimmed V and J ends, which lost 3 bases and 2 bases, there was a span of 5 bases. Germline lookup yields CDR1 MGHRA and CDR2 YSYEKL. CDR3 loop: CASSQSAYNEQFF. DNA of the CDR3: TGCGCCAGCAGCCAGTCGGCCTACAATGAGCAGTTCTTC.

Only a few counts were recorded for this clonotype. This chain links TRBV7-8 with TRBJ2-1, with 9 positions matching TRBD2. Per germline, CDR1 SGHVS and CDR2 FQNEAQ. The V gene end was trimmed by 1 base and the J gene end by 4 bases; junction bases not matched to a gene: 5. The CDR3 runs to 16 residues. Written as DNA, the CDR3 is TGTGCCAGCAGCTTAGTTAGTAGCGGGAGATACAATGAGCAGTTCTTC. Translating it yields CASSLVSSGRYNEQFF. The full variable domain, completed using reference TRBV7-8 and TRBJ2-1, is GAGVSQSPRYKVAKRGQDVALRCDPISGHVSLFWYQQALGQGPEFLTYFQNEAQLDKSGLPSDRFFAERPEGSVSTLKIQRTQQEDSAVYLCASSLVSSGRYNEQFFGPGTRLTVL.

In the case of this clonotype: The conserved final phenylalanine or tryptophan is absent from the CDR3, which likely points to a read error. The chain has TRBV7-2 and TRBJ2-7; D call uncertain. The germline CDR1 and CDR2 sequences are SGHTA and FQGNSA. The CDR3 covers 14 residues. V was cut by 1 base and J by 7 bases, with 14 bases left in between. CDR3 sequence: CASSLGVSDWEQYI. The DNA of the CDR3 is TGTGCCAGCAGCTTAGGTGTCTCCGACTGGGAGCAGTACATC.

This clonotype was observed at least ten times. The chain carries TRBV19 and TRBJ1-5; D not resolved. Germline V gene lookup returns CDR1 LNHDA and CDR2 SQIVND (reference sequence). CDR3 length equals 13 residues. V was shortened by 5 bases and J by 5 bases, with 10 bases between the two germline ends. This CDR3 reads CASSSIGHQPQHF. The CDR3 coding sequence is TGTGCCAGTAGTTCCATCGGTCATCAGCCCCAGCATTTT.

In its sample, this clonotype was seen many times. The CDR3 is CSADRSLADEQFF. The CDR3 DNA sequence: TGCAGTGCAGACAGGTCCTTAGCCGATGAGCAGTTCTTC. The rearrangement uses TRBV20-1 and TRBJ2-1; D perhaps matches TRBD1 (6 bases). The CDR3 is 13 residues long. CDR1 and CDR2 (germline): DFQATT, SNEGSKA (reference sequence). Trimming removed 6 bases at V and 8 bases at J, with 17 bases between.

This clonotype was observed a handful of times. This sequence joins TRBV4-1 and TRBJ2-7, with 11 bases that match TRBD1. V lost 3 bases and J lost 5; bases outside the gene matches: 6. Germline V gene sequence: CDR1 MGHRA, CDR2 YSYEKL. The CDR3 has 15 amino acids. DNA of the CDR3: TGCGCCAGCAGCCACGTCGGGACAGGGGGGAACGAGCAGTACTTC. Translation gives CASSHVGTGGNEQYF.

The table lists this clonotype with a few counts. The rearrangement joins TRBV6-5 to TRBJ2-7; tentatively, D is TRBD2 (7 bases). The CDR3 spans 14 residues. The germline CDR1 and CDR2 sequences are MNHEY and SVGAGI. Deletions cut 6 bases from V and 6 bases from J, with 18 bases between. In DNA form, the CDR3 reads TGTGCCAGCAGCCCCGGCCACAGGGAGGGCGAGCAGTACTTC. The encoded protein is CASSPGHREGEQYF.

In the case of this clonotype: One end of the junction does not line up with germline, which may come from a read error. The chain uses TRBV10-3 and TRBJ1-3; TRBD1 is a possible D gene (6 bases). The V gene's germline CDR1 is ENHRY and CDR2 SYGVKD. The CDR3 length is 16 residues. This CDR3 is CAITSRWDNSRNTIYF. DNA of the CDR3: TGTGCCATCACGAGTCGGTGGGACAACTCTAGAAACACCATATATTTT.

This clonotype was detected only a few times. The chain joins TRBV6-5 to TRBJ2-1, with 8 bases that match TRBD2. The CDR3 consists of 14 residues. The V and J ends lost 6 bases and 7 bases, in that order; junction bases with no gene match: 8. Germline CDR1 reads MNHEY; CDR2 reads SVGAGI. The DNA for the CDR3 is TGTGCCAGCAGGGGTAGCGGGGCGGGGAATGAGCAGTTCTTC. It is translated as CASRGSGAGNEQFF.

This clonotype occurred once. The chain has TRBV29-1 and TRBJ2-2, with unresolved D. Looked up from germline, CDR1 is SQVTM and CDR2 is ANQGSEA. There are 14 residues in the CDR3. Trimming left V 4 bases short and J 2 bases short, with 11 bases between. This CDR3 reads CSVGLGTNTGELFF. The CDR3 coding sequence is TGCAGCGTTGGTCTGGGTACAAACACCGGGGAGCTGTTTTTT.

This clonotype was detected many times. The V call is TRBV29-1, the J call TRBJ1-1; the D is unclear. This CDR3 region has 13 residues. Trimming left V 1 base short and J 0 bases short, with 6 bases between. Germline loops: CDR1 SQVTM, CDR2 ANQGSEA. In DNA, the CDR3 is TGCAGCGTTGAAGCCACACTGAACACTGAAGCTTTCTTT. This encodes CSVEATLNTEAFF. The full variable domain, completed using reference TRBV29-1 and TRBJ1-1, is SAVISQKPSRDICQRGTSLTIQCQVDSQVTMMFWYRQQPGQSLTLIATANQGSEATYESGFVIDKFPISRPNLTFSTLTVSNMSPEDSSIYLCSVEATLNTEAFFGQGTRLTVV.

V and J are TRBV9 and TRBJ2-3; 9 bases match TRBD2. The CDR3 runs to 16 residues. The ends lost 0 bases at V and 2 bases at J; junction bases unmatched: 4. Germline CDR1 and CDR2: SGDLS and YYNGEE. The CDR3 nucleotides are TGTGCCAGCAGCGTAGAGAGCGGGGGGATCACAGATACGCAGTATTTT. Translated, it gives CASSVESGGITDTQYF.